This T cell receptor beta chain was sequenced in a study of identical twins. Whole-study results and caveats: Interpretation of the results relied on cross-sectional statistical analysis and not on following the same donors. For out-of-frame alpha sequences shared by twins, low generation probability was in excess. Insertions were reduced in abundant cord blood beta clonotypes but not in memory repertoires.

CDR1 and CDR2 from the germline V gene are SGDLS and YYNGEE. Trimming pared 3 bases from V and 5 bases from J, leaving 19 bases between. The CDR3 is 16 amino acids. Comment on this clonotype: Its antigen is as yet unknown.

Using its own MiXCR run on the 5' RACE reads, TCRdb lists one record per CDR3 protein. The data hold around 960,000 distinct CDR3 sequences, with roughly 12% observed a single time. The same sample was also used in a study of yellow fever vaccine responses in identical twins.

Sample: PBMCs. The rearrangement uses TRBV9 and TRBJ2-3; D possibly corresponds to TRBD1 (5 bases). The clonotype comes from a woman aged 18-35 years in good health. The CDR3 DNA is TGTGCCAGCAGCGCTTCTTTGAGATCCAGGGAAGATACGCAGTATTTT. Its protein is CASSASLRSREDTQYF.